This T cell receptor beta chain comes out of a study of CD8 T cells in ankylosing spondylitis. Study findings and constraints: Past research had described some motif variants in reactive arthritis synovial fluid and blood. There was reportedly significant enrichment of clones that were disease-linked in matched ankylosing spondylitis synovial fluid.

This clonotype occurred many times. The target antigen is unknown. Each CDR3 protein gets one entry after TCRdb re-called the 5' RACE reads with MiXCR. The sample has about 89,000 distinct CDR3 sequences; 27% are singletons. From germline, CDR1 is DFQATT and CDR2 SNEGSKA (reference sequence). There are 14 residues in the CDR3. V was trimmed by 0 bases and J by 1 base, leaving 9 bases between them. The clonotype comes from a male donor with ankylosing spondylitis or in good health (not recorded which). Sequencing was carried out using blood, either unsorted or a sorted T cell fraction (not recorded which). The V call is TRBV20-1, the J call TRBJ1-1; D remains ambiguous. The CDR3 DNA reads as TGCAGTGCTAGAGATTGGACGAGGAACACTGAAGCTTTCTTT. It specifies CSARDWTRNTEAFF.